The T cell receptor (beta chain) described here comes from a study of blood T cells in healthy people across ages. The CDR3 has 14 amino acids. V was clipped by 7 bases and J by 5 bases; unmatched bases: 4. CDR1 is SNHLY, CDR2 FYNNEI, per germline. Sample-barcoded 5' priming and a J-beta primer mix drove a second PCR of 7 to 11 cycles. TCRdb passed the 5' RACE reads through MiXCR, listing each CDR3 protein once. The sample has roughly 1.6 million distinct CDR3 sequences; roughly a third are singletons. J is TRBJ1-5 and V is TRBV2, with 11 bases identical to TRBD1. The sample consisted of blood. This clonotype originated in a woman aged 25 to 39 in good health. CDR3 in amino acids: CASTRDRGDQPQHF. CDR3 DNA: TGTGCCAGCACGAGGGACAGGGGGGATCAGCCCCAGCATTTT.